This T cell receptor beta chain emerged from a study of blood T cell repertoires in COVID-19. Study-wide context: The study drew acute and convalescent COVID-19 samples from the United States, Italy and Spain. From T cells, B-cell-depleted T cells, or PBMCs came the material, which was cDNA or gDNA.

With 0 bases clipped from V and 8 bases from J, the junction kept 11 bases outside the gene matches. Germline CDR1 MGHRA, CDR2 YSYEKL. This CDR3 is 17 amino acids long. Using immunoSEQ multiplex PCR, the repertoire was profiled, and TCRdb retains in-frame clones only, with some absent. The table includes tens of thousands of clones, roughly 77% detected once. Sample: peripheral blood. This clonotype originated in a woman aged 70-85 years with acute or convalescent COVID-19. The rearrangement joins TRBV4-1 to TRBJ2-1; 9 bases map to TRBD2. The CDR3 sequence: CASSQEPGTSYPDEQFF. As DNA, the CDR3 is TGCGCCAGCAGCCAAGAGCCCGGGACTAGCTACCCGGATGAGCAGTTCTTC.